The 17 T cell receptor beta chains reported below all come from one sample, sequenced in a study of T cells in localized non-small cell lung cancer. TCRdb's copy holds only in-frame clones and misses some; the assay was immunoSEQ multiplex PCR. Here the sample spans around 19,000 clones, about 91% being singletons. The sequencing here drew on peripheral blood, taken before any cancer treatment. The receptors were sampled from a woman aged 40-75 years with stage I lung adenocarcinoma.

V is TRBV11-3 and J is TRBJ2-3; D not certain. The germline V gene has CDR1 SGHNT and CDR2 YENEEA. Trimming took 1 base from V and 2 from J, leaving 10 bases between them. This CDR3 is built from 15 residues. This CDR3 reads CASSLVIGITDTQYF. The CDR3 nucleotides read TGTGCCAGCAGCTTAGTGATAGGCATCACAGATACGCAGTATTTT.

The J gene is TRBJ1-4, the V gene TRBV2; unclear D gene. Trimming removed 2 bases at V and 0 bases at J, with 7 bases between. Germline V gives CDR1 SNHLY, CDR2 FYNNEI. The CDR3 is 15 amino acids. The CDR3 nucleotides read TGTGCCAGCAGTGAATTATCGCCAACTAATGAAAAACTGTTTTTT. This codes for CASSELSPTNEKLFF.

The CDR3 DNA sequence: TGTGCCAGCAGCTCACAGGGGGCGGATACGCAGTATTTT. This sequence encodes CASSSQGADTQYF. The V and J genes are TRBV11-1 and TRBJ2-3; 9 positions agree with TRBD1. CDR3 length: 13 residues. V lost 4 bases to trimming and J lost 6 bases; unmatched junction nucleotides: 2. Germline CDR1 SGHAT, CDR2 FQDESV (reference sequence).

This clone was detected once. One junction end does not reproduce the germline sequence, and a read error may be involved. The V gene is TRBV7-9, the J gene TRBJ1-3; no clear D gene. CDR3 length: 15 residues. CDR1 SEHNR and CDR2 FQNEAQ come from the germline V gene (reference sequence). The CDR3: CASSIAGLSGNTIYF. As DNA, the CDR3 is TGTGCCAGCAGCATAGCCGGGCTCTCTGGAAACACCATATATTTT.

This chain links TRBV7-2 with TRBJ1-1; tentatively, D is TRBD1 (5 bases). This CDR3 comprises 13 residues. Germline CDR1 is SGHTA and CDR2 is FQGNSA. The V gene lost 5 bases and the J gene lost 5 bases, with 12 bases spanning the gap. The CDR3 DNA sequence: TGTGCCAGCAGCCGACAGAGTCAAACTGAAGCTTTCTTT. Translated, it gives CASSRQSQTEAFF. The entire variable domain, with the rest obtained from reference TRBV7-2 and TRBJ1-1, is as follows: GAGVSQSPSNKVTEKGKDVELRCDPISGHTALYWYRQSLGQGLEFLIYFQGNSAPDKSGLPSDRFSAERTGGSVSTLTIQRTQQEDSAVYLCASSRQSQTEAFFGQGTRLTVV.

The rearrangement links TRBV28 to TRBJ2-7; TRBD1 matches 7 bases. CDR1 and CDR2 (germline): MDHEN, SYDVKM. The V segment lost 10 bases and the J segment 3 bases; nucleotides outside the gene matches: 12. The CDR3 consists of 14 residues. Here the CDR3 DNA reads TGTGCCACCGATGGGGGACCAGGGGGCTACGAGCAGTACTTC. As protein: CATDGGPGGYEQYF.

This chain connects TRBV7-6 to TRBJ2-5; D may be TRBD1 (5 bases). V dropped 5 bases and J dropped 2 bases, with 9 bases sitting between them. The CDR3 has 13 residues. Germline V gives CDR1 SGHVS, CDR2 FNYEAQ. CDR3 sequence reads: CASSLGPQETQYF. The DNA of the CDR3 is TGTGCCAGCAGCCTGGGGCCTCAAGAGACCCAGTACTTC.

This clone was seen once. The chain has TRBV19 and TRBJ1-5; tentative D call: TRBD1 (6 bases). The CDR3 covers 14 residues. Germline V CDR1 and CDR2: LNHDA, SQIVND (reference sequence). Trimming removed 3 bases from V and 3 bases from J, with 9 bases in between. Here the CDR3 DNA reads TGTGCCAGTAGTATCACAGGGCCCAATCAGCCCCAGCATTTT. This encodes CASSITGPNQPQHF.

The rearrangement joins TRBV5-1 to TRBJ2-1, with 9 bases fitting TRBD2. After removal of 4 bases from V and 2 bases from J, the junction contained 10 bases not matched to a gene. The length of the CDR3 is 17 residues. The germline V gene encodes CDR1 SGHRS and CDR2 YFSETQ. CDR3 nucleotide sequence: TGCGCCAGCAGCGTAGGATTGACTAGCGGTCCCTACAATGAGCAGTTCTTC. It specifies CASSVGLTSGPYNEQFF.

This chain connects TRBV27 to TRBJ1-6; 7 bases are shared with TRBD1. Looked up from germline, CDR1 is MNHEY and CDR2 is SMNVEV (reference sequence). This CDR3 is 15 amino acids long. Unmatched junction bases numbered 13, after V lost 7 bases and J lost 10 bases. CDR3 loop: CASTLTGPSLSPLHF. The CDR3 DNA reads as TGTGCCAGCACCCTGACAGGGCCCTCTTTATCACCCCTCCACTTT.

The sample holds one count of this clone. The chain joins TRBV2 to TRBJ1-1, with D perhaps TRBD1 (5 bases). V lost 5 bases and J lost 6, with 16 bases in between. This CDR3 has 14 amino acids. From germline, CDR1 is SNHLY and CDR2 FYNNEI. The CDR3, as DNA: TGTGCCAGCAGTTGGGACTCCCAAGGCGCTGAAGCTTTCTTT. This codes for CASSWDSQGAEAFF.

The CDR3 DNA is TGCAGCGTCGCTGGGGAAAGGAATCAGCCCCAGCATTTT. Its protein is CSVAGERNQPQHF. The genes are TRBV29-1 and TRBJ1-5; no definite D call. The CDR3 spans 13 residues. CDR1 SQVTM and CDR2 ANQGSEA come from the germline V gene. Deletions cut 6 bases from V and 4 bases from J, with 13 bases between. The whole variable domain, remainder taken from reference TRBV29-1 and TRBJ1-5, is SAVISQKPSRDICQRGTSLTIQCQVDSQVTMMFWYRQQPGQSLTLIATANQGSEATYESGFVIDKFPISRPNLTFSTLTVSNMSPEDSSIYLCSVAGERNQPQHFGDGTRLSIL.

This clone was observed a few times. The CDR3 loop reads CASSLGQIYEQYF. CDR3 DNA sequence: TGTGCCAGCAGCTTAGGCCAGATCTACGAGCAGTACTTC. V gene TRBV7-2 combines with J gene TRBJ2-7; D unresolved. Trimming took 1 base from V and 3 from J, leaving 7 bases between them. CDR3 length: 13 residues. The germline V gene has CDR1 SGHTA and CDR2 FQGNSA.

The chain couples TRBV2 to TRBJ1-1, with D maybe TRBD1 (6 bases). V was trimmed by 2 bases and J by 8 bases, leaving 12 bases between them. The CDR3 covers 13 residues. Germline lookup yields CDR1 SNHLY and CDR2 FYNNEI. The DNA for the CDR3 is TGTGCCAGCAGTGAACGGGGGCCCACAGAAGCTTTCTTT. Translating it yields CASSERGPTEAFF. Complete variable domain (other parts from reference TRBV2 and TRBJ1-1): EPEVTQTPSHQVTQMGQEVILRCVPISNHLYFYWYRQILGQKVEFLVSFYNNEISEKSEIFDDQFSVERPDGSNFTLKIRSTKLEDSAMYFCASSERGPTEAFFGQGTRLTVV.

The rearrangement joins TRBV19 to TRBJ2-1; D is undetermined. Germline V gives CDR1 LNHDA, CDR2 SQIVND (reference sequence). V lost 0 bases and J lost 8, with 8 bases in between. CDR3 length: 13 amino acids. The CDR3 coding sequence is TGTGCCAGTAGTATAGATCTCAGCGATGAGCAGTTCTTC. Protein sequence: CASSIDLSDEQFF.

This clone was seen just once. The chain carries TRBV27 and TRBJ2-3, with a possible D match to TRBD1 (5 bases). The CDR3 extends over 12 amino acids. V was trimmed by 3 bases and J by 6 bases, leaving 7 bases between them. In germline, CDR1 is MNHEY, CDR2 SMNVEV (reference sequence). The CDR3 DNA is TGTGCCAGCAGTTTTAAGGGGGATACGCAGTATTTT. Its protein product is CASSFKGDTQYF.

This CDR3 reads CASSIINQPQHF. CDR3 nucleotides: TGTGCCAGTAGTATCATCAATCAGCCCCAGCATTTT. This chain connects TRBV19 to TRBJ1-5; D is unclear. Germline CDR1 LNHDA, CDR2 SQIVND (reference sequence). There are 12 residues in the CDR3. V shed 3 bases and J shed 3 bases, with 3 bases lying between them.